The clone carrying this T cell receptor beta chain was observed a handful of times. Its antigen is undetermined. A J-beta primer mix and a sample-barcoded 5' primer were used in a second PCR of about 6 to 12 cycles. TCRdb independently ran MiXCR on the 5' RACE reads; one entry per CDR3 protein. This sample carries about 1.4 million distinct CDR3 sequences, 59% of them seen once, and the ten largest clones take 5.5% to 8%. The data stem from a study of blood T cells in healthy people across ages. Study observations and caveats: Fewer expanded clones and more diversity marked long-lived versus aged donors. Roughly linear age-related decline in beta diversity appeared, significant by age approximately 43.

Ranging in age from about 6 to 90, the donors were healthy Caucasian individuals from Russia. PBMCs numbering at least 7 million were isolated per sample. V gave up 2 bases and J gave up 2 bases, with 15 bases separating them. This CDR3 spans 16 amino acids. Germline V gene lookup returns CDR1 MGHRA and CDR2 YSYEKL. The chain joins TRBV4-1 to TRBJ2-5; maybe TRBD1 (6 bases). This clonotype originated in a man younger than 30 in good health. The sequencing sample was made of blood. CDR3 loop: CASSQKTGAEQETQYF. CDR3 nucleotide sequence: TGCGCCAGCAGCCAAAAGACAGGAGCTGAACAAGAGACCCAGTACTTC.